This T cell receptor beta chain is drawn from a study of blood T cell repertoires in COVID-19. Background on the study: COVID-19 samples collected from the United States, Italy and Spain covered acute and convalescent phases. PBMCs, B-cell-depleted T cells, or T cells provided the cDNA or gDNA that made up the material.

Trimming at V came to 5 bases and at J to 4 bases, leaving 3 bases not matched to a gene. The CDR3 is 13 residues long. The germline gives CDR1 SEHNR, CDR2 FQNEAQ (reference sequence). TCRdb's table, derived via immunoSEQ multiplex PCR, lists solely in-frame clones and lacks some. Among 150,000 to 200,000 clones listed, roughly nine tenths were seen once. The sequenced sample was peripheral blood. The V call is TRBV7-9, the J call TRBJ1-2; 8 bases map to TRBD1. The sequence derives from a man in his sixties or seventies with acute or convalescent COVID-19. The CDR3, as DNA: TGTGCCAGCAGCCAGGACAGGGCCTATGGCTACACCTTC. Its protein product is CASSQDRAYGYTF.